Listed here is a single TCR beta chain. Its antigen is not identified. This sample was taken from a study of shared clonotypes between healthy human individuals. For the study at large: Aged 18 to 49, the donors were two women and three men.

Produced via immunoSEQ multiplex PCR; TCRdb's table is partial and in-frame only. This table holds about 360,000 clones, around 70% found once. Regarding the study as a whole: The generation probabilities recorded for non-shared clonotypes fell below those of clonotypes shared by all four donors.

Germline loops: CDR1 MNHEY, CDR2 SMNVEV (reference sequence). The V end lost 5 bases, the J end lost 0 bases, and 11 bases lay between the germline ends. CDR3 length: 15 amino acids. V gene TRBV27 combines with J gene TRBJ2-4; possibly TRBD1 for D (6 bases). Specimen: memory CD4+ T cells sorted from blood. The subset denotes: CD45RA-negative fraction. The receptor's source is a man under 40 in good health. In DNA form, the CDR3 reads TGTGCCAGCAGTAGTACAGGGATAGCCAAAAACATTCAGTACTTC. Translated: CASSSTGIAKNIQYF.